This TCR beta chain was recorded in a study of cytomegalovirus exposure and HLA in healthy donors. This clone appeared a single time. Here immunoSEQ multiplex PCR was the method, and the copy in TCRdb shows in-frame clones only, minus some. The repertoire holds more than 95,000 clones, with around 87% as singletons. The CDR3 is 14 amino acids. Trimming took off 0 bases at V and 4 bases at J, with 13 bases between the two ends. Germline lookup yields CDR1 GTSNPN and CDR2 SVGIG (reference sequence). The chain is built from TRBV30 and TRBJ2-7; tentative D call: TRBD2 (5 bases). Sequencing was performed on PBMCs. The source is a woman aged 18-35 years in good health and CMV-seropositive. The CDR3 nucleotides read TGTGCCTGGAGTGTACGGGGAAGAGGGTACGAGCAGTACTTC. It encodes CAWSVRGRGYEQYF.